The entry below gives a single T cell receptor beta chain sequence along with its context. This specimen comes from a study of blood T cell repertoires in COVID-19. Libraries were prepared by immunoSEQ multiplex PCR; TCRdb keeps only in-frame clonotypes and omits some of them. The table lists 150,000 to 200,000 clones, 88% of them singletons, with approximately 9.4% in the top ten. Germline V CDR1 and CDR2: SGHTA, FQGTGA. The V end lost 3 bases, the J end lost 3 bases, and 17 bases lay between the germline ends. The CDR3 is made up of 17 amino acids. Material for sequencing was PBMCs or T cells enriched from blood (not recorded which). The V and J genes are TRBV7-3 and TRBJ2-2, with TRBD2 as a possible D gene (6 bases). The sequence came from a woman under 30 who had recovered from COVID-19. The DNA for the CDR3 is TGTGCCAGCAGCTTCCAAAAGGGAGGATTCGACACCGGGGAGCTGTTTTTT. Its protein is CASSFQKGGFDTGELFF.